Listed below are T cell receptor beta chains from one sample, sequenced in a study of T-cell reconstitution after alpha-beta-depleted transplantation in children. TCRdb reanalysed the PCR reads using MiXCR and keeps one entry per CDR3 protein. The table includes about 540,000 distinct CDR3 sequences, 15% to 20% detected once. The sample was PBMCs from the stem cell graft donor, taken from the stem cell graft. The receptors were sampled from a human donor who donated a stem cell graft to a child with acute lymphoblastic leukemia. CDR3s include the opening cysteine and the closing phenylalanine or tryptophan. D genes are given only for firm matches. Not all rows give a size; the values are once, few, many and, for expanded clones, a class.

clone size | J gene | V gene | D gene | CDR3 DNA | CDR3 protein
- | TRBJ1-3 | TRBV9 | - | TGTGCCAGCAGCGGCCCCTCTGGAAACACCATATATTTT | CASSGPSGNTIYF
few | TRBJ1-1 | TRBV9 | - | TGTGCCAGCAGCGTAGTGGGGAAAGCTGAAGCTTTCTTT | CASSVVGKAEAFF
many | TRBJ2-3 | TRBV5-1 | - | TGCGCCAGCAGCTTCGAGGGATTGTCCACAGATACGCAGTATTTT | CASSFEGLSTDTQYF
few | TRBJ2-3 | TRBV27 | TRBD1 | TGTGCCAGCAGTTCTTACCGGACAGGGGGAGGAGATACGCAGTATTTT | CASSSYRTGGGDTQYF
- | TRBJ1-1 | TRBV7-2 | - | TGTGCCAGCAGCCCAATCTGGGGGGGCCAAAGACTTGAAGCTTTCTTT | CASSPIWGGQRLEAFF
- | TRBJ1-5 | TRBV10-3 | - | TGTGCCATCAGTGACCCGACGGATAATCAGCCCCAGCATTTT | CAISDPTDNQPQHF
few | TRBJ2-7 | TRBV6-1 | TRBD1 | TGTGCCCGTTGGGATATTCTGGACAGGGGATCGAACGAGCAGTACTTC | CARWDILDRGSNEQYF
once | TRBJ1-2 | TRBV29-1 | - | TGCAGCGTTGGGCAGGGGCATAGGGGCTACACCTTC | CSVGQGHRGYTF
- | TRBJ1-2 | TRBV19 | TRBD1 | TGTGCCAGCAGACAGGGGGGTCTTCATGGCTACACCTTC | CASRQGGLHGYTF
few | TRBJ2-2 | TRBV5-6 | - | TGTGCCAGCAGCATAGACCGGGGGCCCACCGGGGAGCTGTTTTTT | CASSIDRGPTGELFF
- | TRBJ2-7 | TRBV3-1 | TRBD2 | TGTGCCAGCACCACAAGTGCCCCTGGGACTAGCGGTACCTACGAGCAGTACTTC | CASTTSAPGTSGTYEQYF
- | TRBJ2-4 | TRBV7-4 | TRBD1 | TGTGCCTGCTGCCGGACAGGGGGGCAAAACATTCAGTACTTC | CACCRTGGQNIQYF
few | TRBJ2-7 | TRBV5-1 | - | TGCGCCAGCAGCTCCTATGACCTGGGGAGCGAGCAGTACTTC | CASSSYDLGSEQYF
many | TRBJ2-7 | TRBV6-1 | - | TGTGCCAGCAAAGAGGGGCCTCCGATCTACTACGAGCAGTACTTC | CASKEGPPIYYEQYF
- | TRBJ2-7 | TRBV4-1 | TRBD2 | TGCGCCAGCAGCCAACCGGGACTAGCGCACTACGAGCAGTACTTC | CASSQPGLAHYEQYF
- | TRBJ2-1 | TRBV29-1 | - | TGCAGCGTTGAAGAAACAAGCGGTACCAATAATGAGCAGTTCTTC | CSVEETSGTNNEQFF
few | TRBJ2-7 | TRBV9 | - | TGTGCCAGCAGCCCTCCGGGACACTCCTACGAGCAGTACTTC | CASSPPGHSYEQYF
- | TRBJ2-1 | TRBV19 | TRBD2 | TGTGCCAGTAGTCCCCCTTTAGCGGGAGCAACGAATGAGCAGTTCTTC | CASSPPLAGATNEQFF
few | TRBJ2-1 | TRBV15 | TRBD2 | TGTGCCACCAGCGGCGGGACTAGCGGTTTTAATGAGCAGTTCTTC | CATSGGTSGFNEQFF
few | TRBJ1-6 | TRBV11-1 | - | TGTGCCAGCAGCACCCCCTTAGACCCTGAATCCCTCCACTTT | CASSTPLDPESLHF
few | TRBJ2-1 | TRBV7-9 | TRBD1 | TGTGCCAGCAGCAAAGGACAGGGGGTGTATAATGAGCAGTTCTTC | CASSKGQGVYNEQFF
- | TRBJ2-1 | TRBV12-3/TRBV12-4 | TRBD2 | TGTGCCAGCAGAGCCGGGAGGGTATCCTACAATGAGCAGTTCTTC | CASRAGRVSYNEQFF
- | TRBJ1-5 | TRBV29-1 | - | TGCAGCGCCAAGGTGGGCGTCTCCAGCAATCAGCCCCAGCATTTT | CSAKVGVSSNQPQHF
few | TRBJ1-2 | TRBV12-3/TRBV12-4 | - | TGTGCCAGCAGGCCCGACAGGTTGTCTCTCTATGGCTACACCTTC | CASRPDRLSLYGYTF
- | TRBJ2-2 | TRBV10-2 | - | TGCGCCAGCAGGCCCGGGACCTCGGACACCGGGGAGCTGTTTTTT | CASRPGTSDTGELFF
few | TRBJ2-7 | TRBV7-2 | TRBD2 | TGTGCCAGCAGAGATACTAGCGGGAGCACCTACGAGCAGTACTTC | CASRDTSGSTYEQYF
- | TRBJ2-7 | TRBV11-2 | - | TGTGCCAGCAGCTTCGGTCCACCCGCCTACGAGCAGTACTTC | CASSFGPPAYEQYF
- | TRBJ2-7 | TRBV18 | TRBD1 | TGTGCCAGCTCCAAGGACAGGAACTACGAGCAGTACTTC | CASSKDRNYEQYF
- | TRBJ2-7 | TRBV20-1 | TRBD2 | TGCAGTGCTAGAAGACCGGGACTAGGCTACGAGCAGTACTTC | CSARRPGLGYEQYF